Listed below are T cell receptor beta chains from one sample, sequenced in a study of regulatory T cells in long-lasting Graves disease. One entry per CDR3 protein, called by TCRdb with MiXCR from the multiplex PCR reads. The sample holds about 460,000 distinct CDR3 sequences, approximately 23% seen once. Sequenced material: peripheral blood mononuclear cells (PBMCs), taken when the disease was refractory, from a patient treated with antithyroid drugs. All receptors derive from a female donor with Graves disease. CDR3s include the opening cysteine and the closing phenylalanine or tryptophan. D genes are given only for firm matches. The size entry is marked missing in some rows and otherwise reads once, few, many or a size class.

clone size,J gene,D gene,V gene,CDR3 protein,CDR3 DNA
few,TRBJ1-5,.,TRBV2,CASSEESNQPQHF,TGTGCCAGCAGTGAAGAGAGCAATCAGCCCCAGCATTTT
many,TRBJ1-2,TRBD1,TRBV28,CASSLWGRGLGDGYTF,TGTGCCAGCAGTTTATGGGGCAGGGGGCTAGGAGATGGCTACACCTTC
.,TRBJ2-7,.,TRBV4-3,CASSQEGQTFSYEQYF,TGCGCCAGCAGCCAAGAAGGACAGACCTTCTCCTACGAGCAGTACTTC
many,TRBJ2-5,.,TRBV27,CASRLRDLSKETQYF,TGTGCCAGCAGGCTTCGGGACTTGTCCAAAGAGACCCAGTACTTC
.,TRBJ2-3,.,TRBV7-9,CASSYLERLADTQYF,TGTGCCAGCAGCTACCTCGAGAGGCTAGCAGATACGCAGTATTTT
many,TRBJ2-7,.,TRBV12-3/TRBV12-4,CASSNRAARAYEQYF,TGTGCCAGCAGTAACCGGGCGGCACGGGCCTACGAGCAGTACTTC
many,TRBJ1-5,.,TRBV28,CASRPSGQPQHF,TGTGCCAGCAGGCCCAGCGGCCAGCCCCAGCATTTT
.,TRBJ1-2,.,TRBV20-1,CSAARPGDYGYTF,TGCAGTGCCGCCCGACCAGGGGACTATGGCTACACCTTC
many,TRBJ2-5,TRBD2,TRBV7-9,CASSFSGASQETQYF,TGTGCCAGCAGCTTTAGCGGGGCGTCACAAGAGACCCAGTACTTC
many,TRBJ1-1,.,TRBV24-1,CATSDSYGDEAFF,TGTGCCACCAGTGATTCATATGGCGATGAAGCTTTCTTT
many,TRBJ1-4,.,TRBV7-6,CACSRQWGRAPPRSATNEKLFF,TGTGCCTGCTCGCGACAGTGGGGCAGGGCTCCGCCCCGATCTGCAACTAATGAAAAACTGTTTTTT
many,TRBJ1-1,.,TRBV12-3/TRBV12-4,CASTLTGSEAFF,TGTGCCAGCACCCTAACAGGCAGTGAAGCTTTCTTT
.,TRBJ1-3,.,TRBV7-9,CASIPEDRRDTIYF,TGTGCCAGCATACCCGAAGATCGGAGGGACACCATATATTTT
.,TRBJ1-2,.,TRBV30,CAWRGLSAGYTF,TGTGCCTGGAGGGGACTGTCTGCTGGCTACACCTTC
few,TRBJ1-1,.,TRBV5-8,CASQTANTEAFF,TGTGCCAGCCAGACGGCAAACACTGAAGCTTTCTTT
.,TRBJ1-5,TRBD1,TRBV7-8,CASSLVVQGEWGQPQHF,TGTGCCAGCAGCTTAGTGGTCCAGGGGGAATGGGGTCAGCCCCAGCATTTT
.,TRBJ1-5,.,TRBV6-2/TRBV6-3,CASSYLGDRNSNQPQHF,TGTGCCAGCAGTTACTTAGGAGACAGAAATAGCAATCAGCCCCAGCATTTT
few,TRBJ2-3,.,TRBV28,CASSRRDTQYF,TGTGCCAGCAGTCGACGAGATACGCAGTATTTT
few,TRBJ2-5,.,TRBV20-1,CSASGGDSIQETQYF,TGCAGTGCTAGCGGGGGGGACAGCATACAAGAGACCCAGTACTTC
few,TRBJ1-5,.,TRBV24-1,CATSLSGRSNQPQHF,TGTGCCACCAGTTTATCGGGTAGAAGCAATCAGCCCCAGCATTTT
few,TRBJ2-7,.,TRBV6-1,CASRRGGMVLSYEQYF,TGTGCCAGCAGACGAGGCGGGATGGTTCTCTCCTACGAGCAGTACTTC
.,TRBJ1-2,TRBD1,TRBV25-1,CASSPDRGHGYGYTF,TGTGCCAGCAGTCCCGACAGGGGGCACGGGTATGGCTACACCTTC
many,TRBJ1-3,.,TRBV2,CASSWRDSGNTIYF,TGTGCCAGCAGTTGGCGGGACTCTGGAAACACCATATATTTT
.,TRBJ2-2,.,TRBV7-2,CASSLAPSWTGELFF,TGTGCCAGCAGCTTAGCCCCTAGCTGGACCGGGGAGCTGTTTTTT